This T cell receptor beta chain was identified in a study of tissue T cells after allogeneic stem cell transplantation. Points from the study as a whole: Sampling depth was limited, and the cohort was small and clinically varied. Blood and spleen captured only part of the tissue TCR repertoire.

Germline V gene sequence: CDR1 FNHDT, CDR2 SITEND (reference sequence). V was pared by 5 bases and J by 0 bases, with 7 bases between. The CDR3 consists of 13 residues. About this clone: The antigen remains undetermined. Gene names are mouse gene names. Read data end 1 residue before the CDR3 end; the end is taken from the germline J gene.

Survey-depth TCRbeta CDR3 sequencing reported V/J genes and productive frequencies. Sequencing used immunoSEQ multiplex PCR; TCRdb keeps in-frame clones, though not all of them. The data show about 21,000 clones, roughly 72% seen once. The sequence derives from a female BALB/c mouse in good health. MHC haplotype of the strain: H2-d. The specimen sequenced was spleen. V usage is TRBV19 and J usage is TRBJ2-3, with D perhaps matching TRBD1 or TRBD2 (5 bases each). CDR3 loop: CASRRDSAETLYF. Partial CDR3 DNA: TGTGCCAGCAGGCGGGACAGTGCAGAAACGCTGTAT.